One sample yielded the 23 T cell receptor beta chains listed below, sequenced in a study of blood T cell repertoires in COVID-19 (dated by TCRdb to the early 2020s). The receptor library was made with the immunoSEQ multiplex PCR assay. The immuneACCESS repertoire file appears here via TCRdb, limited to in-frame rearrangements. These files lack a portion of the clones; in checked studies, under half of the deficit traces to unresolved V genes, and the cause of the others is not known. For this sample the table gives a few hundred thousand clones, of which 91% were detected only once. The ten largest clonotypes hold 0.95% to 1.5% of the sample. The sequenced sample consisted of PBMCs or T cells enriched from blood (not recorded which). These receptors originate from a human donor in a cohort exposed to, infected with or recovered from COVID-19 (not recorded which). The donor label of this sample is uncertain.

The chain carries TRBV4-3 and TRBJ1-2, with 7 nucleotides matching TRBD1. The germline V gene has CDR1 LGHNA and CDR2 YSLEER. V lost 0 bases to trimming and J lost 4 bases; unmatched junction nucleotides: 5. This CDR3 is built from 15 residues. CDR3 region: CASSQETGPLYGYTF. The CDR3 DNA is TGCGCCAGCAGCCAAGAGACAGGGCCCCTCTATGGCTACACCTTC.

The CDR3 DNA is TGCAGCGTTGGAATGAGGACTGAAGCTTTCTTT. Amino acids: CSVGMRTEAFF. The chain uses TRBV29-1 and TRBJ1-1; no firm D call. V lost 4 bases, J lost 5 bases, and 8 bases lay in between. This CDR3 is built from 11 residues. Per the germline V gene, CDR1 is SQVTM and CDR2 is ANQGSEA. The full variable domain, its missing parts supplied by reference TRBV29-1 and TRBJ1-1, is SAVISQKPSRDICQRGTSLTIQCQVDSQVTMMFWYRQQPGQSLTLIATANQGSEATYESGFVIDKFPISRPNLTFSTLTVSNMSPEDSSIYLCSVGMRTEAFFGQGTRLTVV.

The genes are TRBV27 and TRBJ1-2; 7 bases are a match to TRBD1. Germline V CDR1 and CDR2: MNHEY, SMNVEV (reference sequence). With 4 bases clipped from V and 0 bases from J, the junction kept 14 bases outside the gene matches. This CDR3 region has 18 residues. As DNA, the CDR3 is TGTGCCAGCAGTTCCCGATTAAAGACAGGGTTAGCTAACTATGGCTACACCTTC. It encodes CASSSRLKTGLANYGYTF.

This chain connects TRBV6-1 to TRBJ2-7; 7 bases are a match to TRBD1. The ends lost 4 bases at V and 0 bases at J; junction bases unmatched: 9. The CDR3 covers 16 residues. CDR1 and CDR2 from the germline V gene are MNHNS and SASEGT. The DNA of the CDR3 is TGTGCCAGCAGTGTTCAGGGGGATGAAAGCTCCTACGAGCAGTACTTC. This translates into CASSVQGDESSYEQYF.

The chain is built from TRBV19 and TRBJ1-6; 10 nucleotides line up with TRBD1. Germline assignment: CDR1 LNHDA and CDR2 SQIVND (reference sequence). Germline trimming cut 3 bases from V and 7 bases from J; bases unmatched to any gene: 9. The CDR3 covers 17 residues. DNA of the CDR3: TGTGCCAGTAGTATCAGGGGGACAGGGGCGGACAATTCACCCCTCCACTTT. Translated, it gives CASSIRGTGADNSPLHF.

The J gene is TRBJ2-2, the V gene TRBV6-1; possible D gene TRBD1, 5 bases. Trimming took off 3 bases at V and 6 bases at J, with 8 bases between the two ends. This CDR3 has 13 residues. Germline assignment: CDR1 MNHNS and CDR2 SASEGT. Here the CDR3 reads CASSDQTAGELFF. The CDR3 coding sequence is TGTGCCAGCAGTGACCAGACAGCCGGGGAGCTGTTTTTT.

This chain joins TRBV7-9 and TRBJ1-2; tentative D call: TRBD1 (5 bases). Germline V CDR1 and CDR2: SEHNR, FQNEAQ (reference sequence). The V and J ends lost 6 bases and 3 bases respectively, with 17 bases between them. This CDR3 is built from 15 residues. The CDR3 DNA is TGTGCCAGCAGTCCTGGACAACATAGACACTATGGCTACACCTTC. The encoded protein is CASSPGQHRHYGYTF.

This chain connects TRBV6-6 to TRBJ2-6; no reliable D call. The V end was cut by 6 bases, the J end by 1 base, with 13 bases between. Germline lookup yields CDR1 MNHNY and CDR2 SVGAGI (reference sequence). The CDR3 has 16 residues. CDR3 residues: CASRSVGSSGANVLTF. In DNA form, the CDR3 reads TGTGCCAGCAGGAGCGTCGGAAGTTCTGGGGCCAACGTCCTGACTTTC.

The chain has TRBV20-1 and TRBJ2-5; TRBD2 might be the D (6 bases). Germline V CDR1 and CDR2: DFQATT, SNEGSKA (reference sequence). Deletions cut 6 bases from V and 1 base from J, with 18 bases between. The CDR3 extends over 15 amino acids. The CDR3 protein is CSASRLESTQETQYF. The DNA for the CDR3 is TGCAGTGCAAGTAGACTAGAGTCTACCCAAGAGACCCAGTACTTC.

Details on this clone: Other DNA sequences in this sample translate to the same CDR3. The J gene is TRBJ1-2, the V gene TRBV24-1; D gene unclear. The CDR3 sequence is 12 residues long. Germline CDR1 and CDR2: KGHDR and SFDVKD. Trimming stripped 2 bases from V and 4 bases from J, with 4 bases between. DNA of the CDR3: TGTGCCACCAGTGATTACAGCTATGGCTACACCTTC. This codes for CATSDYSYGYTF.

The chain combines TRBV19 with TRBJ2-7, with a tentative D call TRBD1 (8 bases). The V end lost 6 bases, the J end lost 5 bases, and 17 bases lay between the germline ends. Germline lookup yields CDR1 LNHDA and CDR2 SQIVND (reference sequence). The CDR3 has 14 amino acids. The CDR3 is CASRTTGGVNEQYF. In DNA form, the CDR3 reads TGTGCCAGTAGGACCACAGGGGGGGTTAACGAGCAGTACTTC.

V and J are TRBV5-6 and TRBJ1-4, with TRBD1 identical over 9 bases. V dropped 3 bases and J dropped 7; count of bases not matched to a gene: 7. Germline loops: CDR1 SGHDT, CDR2 YYEEEE. The CDR3 has 15 amino acids. The CDR3 sequence: CASSWGTGRGEKLFF. As DNA, the CDR3 is TGTGCCAGCAGCTGGGGGACAGGGCGGGGTGAAAAACTGTTTTTT.

The V gene is TRBV4-3, the J gene TRBJ2-7, with 8 bases identical to TRBD1. Unmatched junction bases numbered 7, after V lost 0 bases and J lost 6 bases. The germline gives CDR1 LGHNA, CDR2 YSLEER. The CDR3 has 15 residues. The CDR3 sequence: CASSQERQGMGEQYF. The CDR3 bases are TGCGCCAGCAGCCAAGAACGACAGGGGATGGGCGAGCAGTACTTC.

The V call is TRBV7-9, the J call TRBJ2-2; 7 bases are shared with TRBD2. Trimming took 6 bases from V and 1 from J; bases not matched to a gene: 14. CDR1 and CDR2 (germline): SEHNR, FQNEAQ (reference sequence). The CDR3 has 18 residues. CDR3 residues: CASRPPLIRGVNTGELFF. The CDR3 DNA reads TGTGCCAGCAGACCCCCCTTAATACGGGGGGTGAACACCGGGGAGCTGTTTTTT.

This chain connects TRBV7-9 to TRBJ1-6; D possibly corresponds to TRBD1 (6 bases). Trimming took 6 bases from V and 5 from J, leaving 14 bases between them. Germline lookup yields CDR1 SEHNR and CDR2 FQNEAQ (reference sequence). The length of the CDR3 is 15 residues. CDR3 sequence (DNA): TGTGCCAGCAGTCGGGGAGGGGGGGATAATTCACCCCTCCACTTT. It encodes CASSRGGGDNSPLHF.

The J gene is TRBJ2-1, the V gene TRBV5-4, with a weak D call TRBD2 (6 bases). Per germline, CDR1 SGHNT and CDR2 YYREEE (reference sequence). The CDR3 is 15 amino acids. Trimming took off 0 bases at V and 5 bases at J, with 12 bases between the two ends. CDR3 in amino acids: CASSLGLDGDNEQFF. The CDR3, as DNA: TGTGCCAGCAGCTTGGGACTAGATGGGGACAATGAGCAGTTCTTC.

This CDR3 is CATSDAGDGQPQHF. The CDR3 bases are TGTGCCACCAGTGACGCAGGGGACGGTCAGCCCCAGCATTTT. The rearrangement joins TRBV24-1 to TRBJ1-5; maybe TRBD1 (6 bases). Trimming cost V 4 bases and J 6 bases, with 12 bases left between them. There are 14 residues in the CDR3. Germline V lookup: CDR1 KGHDR, CDR2 SFDVKD.

The V gene is TRBV5-1, the J gene TRBJ2-6; D might be TRBD1 (5 bases). The CDR3 totals 18 residues. Germline-derived CDR1 and CDR2 are SGHRS and YFSETQ. V lost 0 bases, J lost 0 bases, and 13 bases lay in between. CDR3 coding DNA: TGCGCCAGCAGCTTGGCGGGCAGGGATTACTCTGGGGCCAACGTCCTGACTTTC. This codes for CASSLAGRDYSGANVLTF.

This CDR3 reads CASSLTRATGELFF. CDR3 DNA sequence: TGTGCCAGCAGTTTGACGAGGGCCACCGGGGAGCTGTTTTTT. The chain has TRBV27 and TRBJ2-2; a possible D gene is TRBD2 (5 bases). The length of the CDR3 is 14 residues. The V and J ends lost 3 bases and 4 bases respectively, with 9 bases between them. Germline-derived CDR1 and CDR2 are MNHEY and SMNVEV (reference sequence).

This clone was counted a few times. This chain links TRBV7-9 with TRBJ2-7, with a tentative D call TRBD1 (6 bases). V shed 7 bases and J shed 2 bases, with 15 bases lying between them. Germline V CDR1 and CDR2: SEHNR, FQNEAQ (reference sequence). The CDR3 is 14 residues long. The CDR3 spells CASTPRGRPYEQYF. The CDR3, as DNA: TGTGCCAGCACCCCCAGGGGCAGGCCCTACGAGCAGTACTTC.

The chain links TRBV2 to TRBJ1-3; no clear D. The germline CDR1 and CDR2 sequences are SNHLY and FYNNEI. The V end lost 2 bases, the J end lost 4 bases, and 9 bases lay between the germline ends. The CDR3 loop spans 14 amino acids. The CDR3: CASSESGRGNTIYF. The CDR3 nucleotides are TGTGCCAGCAGTGAATCGGGGAGAGGAAACACCATATATTTT.

This clone came up once. This chain joins TRBV10-3 and TRBJ1-1; D remains ambiguous. The CDR3 is 15 amino acids. Trimming took 6 bases from V and 0 from J, leaving 14 bases between them. Germline V CDR1 and CDR2: ENHRY, SYGVKD. The CDR3: CAISPRLTMNTEAFF. The CDR3 DNA follows: TGTGCCATCAGCCCCCGACTGACCATGAACACTGAAGCTTTCTTT.

The J gene is TRBJ1-3, the V gene TRBV2; D uncertain. The V end lost 2 bases, the J end lost 1 base, and 9 bases lay between the germline ends. Germline lookup yields CDR1 SNHLY and CDR2 FYNNEI. This CDR3 is built from 15 residues. CDR3 bases: TGTGCCAGCAGTGAAACAGATACTTCTGGAAACACCATATATTTT. Protein: CASSETDTSGNTIYF.